The next 5 T cell receptor beta chains were all read from a single sample in a study of blood T cell repertoires in COVID-19. Method: immunoSEQ multiplex PCR; TCRdb's copy keeps in-frame clones and lacks some. Here the sample spans 390,000 or so clones, about 87% being singletons. The sample comprised PBMCs or T cells enriched from blood (not recorded which). Receptor source: a woman aged 45-60 years who had recovered from COVID-19.

This clone has just a few counts. The chain combines TRBV11-1 with TRBJ1-1; 7 bases align to TRBD1. The CDR3 sequence is 15 residues long. V gave up 5 bases and J gave up 1 base; unmatched junction bases: 7. CDR1 is SGHAT, CDR2 FQDESV, per germline (reference sequence). This CDR3 is CASSHWDRKNTEAFF. For the CDR3, the DNA is TGTGCCAGCAGCCACTGGGACAGAAAGAACACTGAAGCTTTCTTT. The full variable domain, rest sourced from reference TRBV11-1 and TRBJ1-1, is EAEVAQSPRYKITEKSQAVAFWCDPISGHATLYWYRQILGQGPELLVQFQDESVVDDSQLPKDRFSAERLKGVDSTLKIQPAELGDSAMYLCASSHWDRKNTEAFFGQGTRLTVV.

V usage is TRBV2 and J usage is TRBJ1-6; perhaps TRBD1 as D (6 bases). CDR1 SNHLY and CDR2 FYNNEI come from the germline V gene. CDR3 length: 19 amino acids. V lost 6 bases and J lost 0, with 21 bases in between. The chain's CDR3 is CASSYTGFRSSSYNSPLHF. CDR3 DNA sequence: TGTGCCAGCAGCTATACAGGGTTCCGTTCTAGCTCCTATAATTCACCCCTCCACTTT.

The chain couples TRBV27 to TRBJ1-2, with TRBD1 matching 8 bases. CDR1 and CDR2 (germline): MNHEY, SMNVEV (reference sequence). V shed 5 bases and J 6 bases; nucleotides not matched to a gene: 11. CDR3 size: 15 residues. Written as DNA, the CDR3 is TGTGCCAGCAGTCTCCAAAGACAGGGGTATAATGGCTACACCTTC. This codes for CASSLQRQGYNGYTF.

The rearrangement uses TRBV25-1 and TRBJ1-3, with 10 bases aligning to TRBD1. Germline V lookup: CDR1 MGHDK, CDR2 SYGVNS. The junction had 7 bases not matched to a gene; V was cut back by 3 bases and J by 2 bases. The CDR3 has 17 amino acids. The CDR3 region is CASSETGGGLTGNTIYF. In DNA, the CDR3 is TGTGCCAGCAGTGAGACAGGGGGCGGCCTAACTGGAAACACCATATATTTT.

The rearrangement links TRBV4-1 to TRBJ2-1; 9 positions match TRBD2. The CDR3 has 16 residues. The V segment lost 4 bases and the J segment 8 bases; nucleotides outside the gene matches: 12. Germline V gene data show CDR1 as MGHRA and CDR2 as YSYEKL. CDR3 sequence (DNA): TGCGCCAGCAGCCCCCTGTCGGCTAGCGGGGTCCATGAGCAGTTCTTC. It encodes CASSPLSASGVHEQFF.